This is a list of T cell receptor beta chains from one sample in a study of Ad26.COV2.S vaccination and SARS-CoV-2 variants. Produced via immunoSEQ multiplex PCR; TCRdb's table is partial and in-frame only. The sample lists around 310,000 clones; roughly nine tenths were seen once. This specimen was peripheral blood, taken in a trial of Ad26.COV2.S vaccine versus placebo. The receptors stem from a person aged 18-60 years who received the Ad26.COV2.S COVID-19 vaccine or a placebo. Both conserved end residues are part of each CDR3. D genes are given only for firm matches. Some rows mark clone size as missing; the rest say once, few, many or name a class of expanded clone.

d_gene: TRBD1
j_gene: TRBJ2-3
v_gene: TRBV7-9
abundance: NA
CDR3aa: CASSFYIGGVPDTQYF
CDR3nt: TGTGCCAGCAGCTTTTATATAGGGGGCGTTCCAGATACGCAGTATTTT

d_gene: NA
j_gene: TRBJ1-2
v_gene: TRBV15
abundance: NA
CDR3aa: CATSRDRGIDYGYTF
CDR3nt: TGTGCCACCAGCAGAGATCGAGGCATTGACTATGGCTACACCTTC

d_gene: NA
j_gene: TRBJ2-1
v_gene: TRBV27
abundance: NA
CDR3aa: CASSSGGASRFNEQFF
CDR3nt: TGTGCCAGCAGTTCGGGCGGGGCTAGTAGGTTCAATGAGCAGTTCTTC

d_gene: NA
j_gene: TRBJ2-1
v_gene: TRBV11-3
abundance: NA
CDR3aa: CASSPPGGYSNEQFF
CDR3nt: TGTGCCAGCAGCCCCCCTGGTGGCTATTCCAATGAGCAGTTCTTC

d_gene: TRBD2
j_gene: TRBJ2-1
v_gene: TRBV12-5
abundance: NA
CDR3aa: CASGSGLERIGEQFF
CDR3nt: TGTGCTAGTGGCTCGGGACTAGAGAGGATCGGAGAGCAGTTCTTC

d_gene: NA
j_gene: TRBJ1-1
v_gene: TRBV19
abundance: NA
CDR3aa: CASSIAGGLNTEAFF
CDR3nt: TGTGCCAGTAGTATAGCTGGGGGGTTGAACACTGAAGCTTTCTTT

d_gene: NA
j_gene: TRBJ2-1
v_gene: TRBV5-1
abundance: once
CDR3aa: CASSPDGYYNEQFF
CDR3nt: TGCGCCAGCAGCCCGGACGGTTACTACAATGAGCAGTTCTTC

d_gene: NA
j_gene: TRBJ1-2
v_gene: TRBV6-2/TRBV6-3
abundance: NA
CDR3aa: CASSRLGSSGGYTF
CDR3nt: TGTGCCAGCAGTCGCCTAGGGTCTTCTGGTGGCTACACCTTC

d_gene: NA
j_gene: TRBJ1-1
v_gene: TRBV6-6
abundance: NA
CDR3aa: CASTPPPGDTEAFF
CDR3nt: TGTGCCAGCACTCCACCCCCGGGGGATACTGAAGCTTTCTTT

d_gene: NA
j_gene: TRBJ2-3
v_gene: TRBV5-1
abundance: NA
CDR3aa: CASTPGEPFTDTQYF
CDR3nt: TGCGCCTCAACTCCGGGGGAACCCTTCACAGATACGCAGTATTTT

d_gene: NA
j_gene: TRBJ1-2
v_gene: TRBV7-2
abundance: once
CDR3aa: CASSLQGGGGGYGYTF
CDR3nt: TGTGCCAGCAGCCTACAAGGCGGGGGAGGGGGCTATGGCTACACCTTC

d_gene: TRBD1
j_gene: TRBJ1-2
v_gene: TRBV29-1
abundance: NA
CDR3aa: CSVGETGLYGYTF
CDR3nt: TGCAGCGTAGGGGAGACAGGGCTCTATGGCTACACCTTC

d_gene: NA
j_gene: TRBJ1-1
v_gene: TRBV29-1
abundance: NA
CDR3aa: CSVSGGRTEAFF
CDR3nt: TGCAGCGTTTCGGGGGGACGGACTGAAGCTTTCTTT

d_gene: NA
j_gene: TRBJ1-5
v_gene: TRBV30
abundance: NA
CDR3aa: CAWSVHEGNQPQHF
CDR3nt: TGTGCCTGGAGTGTACATGAGGGTAATCAGCCCCAGCATTTT

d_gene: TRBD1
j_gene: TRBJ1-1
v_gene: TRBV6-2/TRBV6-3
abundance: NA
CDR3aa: CASSPLGTENTEAFF
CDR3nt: TGTGCCAGCAGCCCCCTGGGGACAGAGAACACTGAAGCTTTCTTT

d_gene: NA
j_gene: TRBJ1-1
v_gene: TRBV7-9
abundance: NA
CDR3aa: CASSLAHTEAFF
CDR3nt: TGTGCCAGCAGCTTAGCGCACACTGAAGCTTTCTTT

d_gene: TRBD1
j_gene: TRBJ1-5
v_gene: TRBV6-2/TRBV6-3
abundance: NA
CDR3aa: CASSYVTGQGLQPQHF
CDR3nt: TGTGCCAGCAGTTACGTTACGGGACAGGGTCTTCAGCCCCAGCATTTT

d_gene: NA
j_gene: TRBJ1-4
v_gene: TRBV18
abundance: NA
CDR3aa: CASSAPDRAQSYKLFF
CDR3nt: TGTGCCAGCTCAGCTCCGGACCGGGCCCAGTCCTACAAACTGTTTTTT

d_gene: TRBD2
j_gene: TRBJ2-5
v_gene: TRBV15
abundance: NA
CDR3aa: CATSRESGGDEETQYF
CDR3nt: TGTGCCACCAGCAGAGAGAGTGGGGGGGACGAAGAGACCCAGTACTTC

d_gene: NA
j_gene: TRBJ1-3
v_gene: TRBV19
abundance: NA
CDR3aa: CASEDRSSGNTIYF
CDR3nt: TGTGCCAGCGAGGACAGAAGCTCTGGAAACACCATATATTTT

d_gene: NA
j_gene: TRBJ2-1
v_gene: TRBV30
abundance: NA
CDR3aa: CAWSVLSGNEQFF
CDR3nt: TGTGCCTGGAGTGTACTAAGTGGCAATGAGCAGTTCTTC

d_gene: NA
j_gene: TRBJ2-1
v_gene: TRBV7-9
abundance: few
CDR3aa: CASSFLAGSYNEQFF
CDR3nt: TGTGCCAGCAGCTTCTTGGCGGGAAGTTACAATGAGCAGTTCTTC

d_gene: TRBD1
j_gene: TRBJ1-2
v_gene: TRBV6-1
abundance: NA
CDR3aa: CASSEGATGNYGYTF
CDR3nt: TGTGCCAGCAGTGAAGGAGCGACAGGGAACTATGGCTACACCTTC

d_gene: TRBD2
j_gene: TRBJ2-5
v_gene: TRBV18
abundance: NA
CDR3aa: CASSPIGTSGQETQYF
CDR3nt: TGTGCCAGCTCACCAATTGGGACTAGCGGCCAAGAGACCCAGTACTTC

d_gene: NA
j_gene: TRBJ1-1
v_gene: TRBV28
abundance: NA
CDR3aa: CASSWGEAAAFF
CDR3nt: TGTGCCAGCAGTTGGGGTGAGGCTGCGGCTTTCTTT

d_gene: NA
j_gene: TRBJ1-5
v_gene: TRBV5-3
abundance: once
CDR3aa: CARSLAWQPQHF
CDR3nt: TGTGCCAGAAGCTTGGCCTGGCAGCCCCAGCATTTT

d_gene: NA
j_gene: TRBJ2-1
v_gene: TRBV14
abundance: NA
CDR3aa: CASSQNLKNEQFF
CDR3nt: TGTGCCAGCAGCCAAAATTTGAAGAATGAGCAGTTCTTC

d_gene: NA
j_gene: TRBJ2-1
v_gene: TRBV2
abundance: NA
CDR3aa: CASSVFGTGTNEQFF
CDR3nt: TGTGCCAGCAGTGTATTTGGGACCGGCACAAATGAGCAGTTCTTC

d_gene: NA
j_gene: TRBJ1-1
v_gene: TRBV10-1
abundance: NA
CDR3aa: CASSNAGEAFF
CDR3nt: TGCGCCAGCAGTAACGCCGGAGAAGCTTTCTTT

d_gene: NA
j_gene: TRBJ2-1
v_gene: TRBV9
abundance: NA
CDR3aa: CASSATLTDFSYNEQFF
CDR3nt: TGTGCCAGCAGCGCTACCCTGACAGACTTCTCCTACAATGAGCAGTTCTTC

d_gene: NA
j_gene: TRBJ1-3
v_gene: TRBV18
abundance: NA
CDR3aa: CASSRSGDSGNTIYF
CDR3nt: TGTGCCAGCTCACGTTCCGGGGACTCTGGAAACACCATATATTTT

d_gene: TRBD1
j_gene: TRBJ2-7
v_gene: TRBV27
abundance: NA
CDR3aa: CASRDRVLYEQYF
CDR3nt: TGTGCCAGCCGGGACAGGGTATTGTACGAGCAGTACTTC

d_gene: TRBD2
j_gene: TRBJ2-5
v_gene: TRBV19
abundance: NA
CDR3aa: CASSRLAGGSGTQYF
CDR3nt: TGTGCCAGTAGCCGACTAGCGGGAGGGAGCGGGACCCAGTACTTC

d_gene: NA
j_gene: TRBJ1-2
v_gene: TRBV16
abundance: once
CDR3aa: CASSQYADGVGYTF
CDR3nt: TGTGCCAGCAGCCAGTACGCCGACGGGGTTGGGTACACCTTC

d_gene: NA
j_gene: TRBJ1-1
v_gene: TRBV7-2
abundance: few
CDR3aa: CASSSQSSGLEAFF
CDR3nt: TGTGCCAGCAGCTCTCAATCCAGCGGCTTAGAAGCTTTCTTT

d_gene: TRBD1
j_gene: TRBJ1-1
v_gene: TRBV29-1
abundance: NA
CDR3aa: CSVLLQGEFTEAFF
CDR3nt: TGCAGCGTTCTTCTTCAGGGGGAGTTCACTGAAGCTTTCTTT

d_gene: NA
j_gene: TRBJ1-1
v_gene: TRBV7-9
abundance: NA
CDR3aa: CASSRGNTEAFF
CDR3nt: TGTGCCAGCAGCCGCGGGAACACTGAAGCTTTCTTT

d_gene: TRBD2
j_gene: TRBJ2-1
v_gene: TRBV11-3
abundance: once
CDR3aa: CASSLNPGLAGDNEQFF
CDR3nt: TGTGCCAGCAGTCTAAACCCGGGACTAGCGGGGGACAATGAGCAGTTCTTC